These 31 T cell receptor beta chains came from one sample sequenced in a study of T cells after yellow fever vaccination. TCRdb passed the 5' RACE reads through MiXCR, listing each CDR3 protein once. The repertoire holds hundreds of thousands of distinct CDR3 sequences, with about 17% as singletons. Sequenced material: PBMCs, taken before the yellow fever booster vaccination. All receptors derive from a man aged 18-30 years who received the YFV17D yellow fever vaccine.

V and J are TRBV5-1 and TRBJ2-5, with D perhaps matching TRBD2 (5 bases). CDR1 and CDR2 from the germline V gene are SGHRS and YFSETQ. Trimming took off 7 bases at V and 2 bases at J, with 12 bases between the two ends. The length of the CDR3 is 13 residues. CDR3 DNA sequence: TGCGCCAGCCACCCCCGGGGTCAAGAGACCCAGTACTTC. Translating gives CASHPRGQETQYF.

This clonotype occurred a few times. This chain uses TRBV12-3 or TRBV12-4 with TRBJ2-2, with 11 nucleotides matching TRBD2. The V segment lost 10 bases and the J segment 0 bases; nucleotides outside the gene matches: 10. This CDR3 is built from 17 residues. DNA for the CDR3: TGTGCCACCCTGGGGTTAGCGGGGGGGCCGAACACCGGGGAGCTGTTTTTT. Translating it yields CATLGLAGGPNTGELFF.

In its sample, this clonotype was seen a few times. The V and J genes are TRBV6-5 and TRBJ1-2, with D perhaps TRBD1 (5 bases). V was cut by 0 bases and J by 4 bases, with 15 bases left in between. The CDR3 has 16 amino acids. CDR1 is MNHEY, CDR2 SVGAGI, per germline. Here the CDR3 DNA reads TGTGCCAGCAGTTACTCGATAGGCAGGGACGGCTATGGCTACACCTTC. Amino acid sequence: CASSYSIGRDGYGYTF.

At least ten counts were recorded for this clonotype. V usage is TRBV5-1 and J usage is TRBJ2-1, with TRBD1 matching 7 bases. CDR1 and CDR2 (germline): SGHRS, YFSETQ. The CDR3 consists of 15 residues. V shed 4 bases, J shed 0 bases, and the junction held 4 bases outside the gene matches. CDR3 region: CASSVNRGSYNEQFF. The CDR3 DNA follows: TGCGCCAGCAGCGTGAACAGGGGCTCCTACAATGAGCAGTTCTTC. The whole variable domain, remainder taken from reference TRBV5-1 and TRBJ2-1, is KAGVTQTPRYLIKTRGQQVTLSCSPISGHRSVSWYQQTPGQGLQFLFEYFSETQRNKGNFPGRFSGRQFSNSRSEMNVSTLELGDSALYLCASSVNRGSYNEQFFGPGTRLTVL.

This clonotype was counted a few times. V usage is TRBV7-3 and J usage is TRBJ1-1; the D gene is possibly TRBD1 (5 bases). This CDR3 is 15 amino acids long. From germline, CDR1 is SGHTA and CDR2 FQGTGA. Trimming shortened V by 1 base and J by 9 bases, and 18 bases separated the two germline ends. The chain's CDR3 is CASSLRSGGNAQAFF. CDR3 nucleotide sequence: TGTGCCAGCAGCTTAAGGTCGGGGGGAAACGCCCAAGCTTTCTTT.

The chain recombines TRBV6-5 with TRBJ1-1; D unclear. Trimming removed 2 bases from V and 1 base from J, with 11 bases in between. The CDR3 loop spans 15 amino acids. Germline V gene lookup returns CDR1 MNHEY and CDR2 SVGAGI. The CDR3 protein is CASSYRSGGNTEAFF. CDR3 nucleotides: TGTGCCAGCAGTTACCGGAGTGGAGGGAACACTGAAGCTTTCTTT.

This clonotype was detected a few times. The chain couples TRBV20-1 to TRBJ2-7; 7 nucleotides line up with TRBD1. Germline trimming cut 3 bases from V and 6 bases from J; bases unmatched to any gene: 5. Germline V gives CDR1 DFQATT, CDR2 SNEGSKA (reference sequence). The CDR3 is 12 amino acids. This chain's CDR3 is CSASPGGREQYF. DNA of the CDR3: TGCAGTGCTAGCCCAGGGGGTCGCGAGCAGTACTTC.

This clonotype was counted a few times. The chain is built from TRBV7-2 and TRBJ2-5, with 10 bases that match TRBD2. Germline-derived CDR1 and CDR2 are SGHTA and FQGNSA. V lost 2 bases, J lost 2 bases, and 2 bases stayed unmatched. The CDR3 has 15 residues. The chain's CDR3 is CASSLFSGGQETQYF. CDR3 coding DNA: TGTGCCAGCAGCTTATTTAGCGGGGGGCAAGAGACCCAGTACTTC.

This sequence joins TRBV6-2 or TRBV6-3 and TRBJ2-3; tentatively, D is TRBD1 or TRBD2 (5 bases each). V was trimmed by 9 bases and J by 3 bases, leaving 13 bases between them. The CDR3 is 13 amino acids. Germline lookup yields CDR1 MNHEY and CDR2 SVGEGT. The CDR3 here is CARITWGTDTQYF. CDR3 nucleotide sequence: TGTGCCAGAATCACCTGGGGGACAGATACGCAGTATTTT.

The gene calls are TRBV29-1 and TRBJ2-2; 7 bases align to TRBD1. The germline V gene has CDR1 SQVTM and CDR2 ANQGSEA. V lost 6 bases, J lost 3 bases, and 7 bases stayed unmatched. This CDR3 is 14 amino acids long. DNA of the CDR3: TGCAGCGTGAAAGGACAGGCTTACACCGGGGAGCTGTTTTTT. Translation: CSVKGQAYTGELFF.

The chain employs TRBV25-1 and TRBJ2-4; 7 bases map to TRBD2. Germline CDR1 reads MGHDK; CDR2 reads SYGVNS. With V trimmed by 1 base and J by 6 bases, 0 bases remained unmatched. There are 13 residues in the CDR3. CDR3 nucleotide sequence: TGTGCCAGCAGTGAATGGGAGGGAAACATTCAGTACTTC. Its translation: CASSEWEGNIQYF.

Only a few counts were recorded for this clonotype. The chain joins TRBV6-5 to TRBJ1-1; D is unclear. Germline V gives CDR1 MNHEY, CDR2 SVGAGI. Trimming removed 3 bases from V and 3 bases from J, with 11 bases in between. This CDR3 is built from 14 residues. CDR3 sequence: CASSYSRRDTEAFF. The DNA of the CDR3 is TGTGCCAGCAGTTATTCCAGGAGGGACACTGAAGCTTTCTTT.

This clonotype was found a few times. One end of the junction varies from germline; a read error may be responsible. The rearrangement uses TRBV6-2 or TRBV6-3 and TRBJ2-5; tentatively, D is TRBD1 or TRBD2 (5 bases each). CDR1 and CDR2 from the germline V gene are MNHEY and SVGEGT. The CDR3 sequence is 15 residues long. CDR3 region: CASSHSGTPGETQYF. The DNA for the CDR3 is TGTGCCAGCAGTCACTCTGGGACCCCGGGAGAGACCCAGTACTTC.

This clonotype was recorded a few times. The genes are TRBV7-3 and TRBJ1-1; unclear D gene. V was cut by 2 bases and J by 7 bases, with 8 bases left in between. CDR3 size: 12 residues. CDR1 is SGHTA, CDR2 FQGTGA, per germline. The CDR3 loop reads CASSLQEGEAFF. For the CDR3, the DNA is TGTGCCAGCAGCTTACAGGAAGGTGAAGCTTTCTTT.

CDR3 bases: TGCAGTGCTAGAGCCCGGACAGGAGGGGACTATGGCTACACCTTC. Protein: CSARARTGGDYGYTF. V and J are TRBV20-1 and TRBJ1-2; 7 bases are shared with TRBD1. CDR1 is DFQATT and CDR2 is SNEGSKA in the germline V gene (reference sequence). This CDR3 is built from 15 residues. V dropped 1 base and J dropped 3; count of bases not matched to a gene: 8.

This clonotype was detected only a few times. The chain couples TRBV4-3 to TRBJ1-4; a possible D gene is TRBD1 (5 bases). Trimming left V 0 bases short and J 0 bases short, with 11 bases between. Germline values: CDR1 LGHNA, CDR2 YSLEER. CDR3 length: 17 amino acids. The CDR3 spells CASSQEQAFATNEKLFF. For the CDR3, the DNA is TGCGCCAGCAGCCAAGAACAGGCCTTTGCAACTAATGAAAAACTGTTTTTT.

The gene calls are TRBV20-1 and TRBJ2-7, with TRBD1 as a possible D gene (5 bases). This CDR3 region has 16 residues. V shed 3 bases and J shed 6 bases, with 24 bases lying between them. CDR1 and CDR2 from the germline V gene are DFQATT and SNEGSKA (reference sequence). The CDR3 sequence: CSASSDDQGYLLEQYF. Here the CDR3 DNA reads TGCAGTGCTAGCTCCGACGACCAGGGATACCTTCTCGAGCAGTACTTC.

A few counts support this clonotype. V is TRBV12-3 or TRBV12-4 and J is TRBJ2-2; 10 bases map to TRBD1. V dropped 5 bases and J dropped 8; count of bases not matched to a gene: 5. This CDR3 has 14 residues. CDR3 nucleotide sequence: TGTGCCAGCAGTCCCGGACAGGGGGAAGGGGAGCTGTTTTTT. Translated: CASSPGQGEGELFF.

This clonotype occurred a few times. The genes are TRBV19 and TRBJ2-4; 8 bases match TRBD2. J was trimmed by 9 bases and V by 10 bases; bases with no gene match: 8. CDR3 size: 12 residues. Looked up from germline, CDR1 is LNHDA and CDR2 is SQIVND (reference sequence). This CDR3 reads CATGPGGPIQYF. For the CDR3, the DNA is TGTGCCACCGGCCCGGGGGGGCCCATTCAGTACTTC.

This clonotype was recorded a few times. The V gene is TRBV4-3, the J gene TRBJ2-7; possible D gene TRBD2, 6 bases. CDR3 length: 17 residues. CDR1 and CDR2 (germline): LGHNA, YSLEER. V lost 0 bases, J lost 3 bases, and 18 bases lay in between. In nucleotides, the CDR3 is TGCGCCAGCAGCCAAGATAGCGGAGGGGTCACTCTCTACGAGCAGTACTTC. Its translation: CASSQDSGGVTLYEQYF.

The chain is built from TRBV2 and TRBJ2-1; D gene uncertain. The CDR3 spans 12 residues. Germline CDR1 is SNHLY and CDR2 is FYNNEI. V lost 8 bases to trimming and J lost 10 bases, with 15 bases between them. The CDR3 region is CASVADNVEQFF. The CDR3 DNA follows: TGTGCCAGCGTCGCCGATAACGTAGAGCAGTTCTTC.

The genes are TRBV2 and TRBJ2-1; 8 nucleotides match TRBD2. V was pared by 5 bases and J by 5 bases, with 5 bases of the junction left unmatched. CDR3 length equals 14 residues. Looked up from germline, CDR1 is SNHLY and CDR2 is FYNNEI. The CDR3 is CASSIRLANNEQFF. The CDR3 DNA reads TGTGCCAGCAGTATCCGACTAGCGAACAATGAGCAGTTCTTC.

A few counts support this clonotype. The V and J genes are TRBV20-1 and TRBJ2-5, with TRBD2 as a possible D gene (5 bases). Germline-derived CDR1 and CDR2 are DFQATT and SNEGSKA (reference sequence). Trimming took off 2 bases at V and 3 bases at J, with 10 bases between the two ends. The CDR3 has 13 residues. The CDR3 region is CSARTRPKETQYF. The CDR3 nucleotides are TGCAGTGCTAGAACTAGGCCCAAAGAGACCCAGTACTTC.

The chain couples TRBV7-6 to TRBJ1-1; the match to TRBD1 covers 8 bases. The CDR3 runs 14 residues. Germline values: CDR1 SGHVS, CDR2 FNYEAQ. V was clipped by 5 bases and J by 5 bases; unmatched bases: 7. The CDR3 nucleotides read TGTGCCAGCAGCGACAGGGGCTCGAGGACTGAAGCTTTCTTT. This sequence encodes CASSDRGSRTEAFF.

This clonotype turned up a few times. The CDR3 nucleotides are TGCAGTGCCCCCTCCGGGACTAGCGGAGAGTACTTC. Residues: CSAPSGTSGEYF. The V call is TRBV20-1, the J call TRBJ2-5; 11 positions match TRBD2. The CDR3 consists of 12 residues. Germline V gives CDR1 DFQATT, CDR2 SNEGSKA (reference sequence). The V gene end was trimmed by 6 bases and the J gene end by 12 bases; junction bases not matched to a gene: 9.

The genes are TRBV24-1 and TRBJ2-7; 7 positions match TRBD1. The junction had 6 bases not matched to a gene; V was cut back by 5 bases and J by 3 bases. CDR1 is KGHDR and CDR2 is SFDVKD in the germline V gene. The CDR3 is 14 residues long. As DNA, the CDR3 is TGTGCCACCAGTGGAGGACAGGTCGACTACGAGCAGTACGTC. It encodes CATSGGQVDYEQYV.

This sequence joins TRBV12-3 or TRBV12-4 and TRBJ2-2; D is perhaps TRBD1 or TRBD2 (5 bases each). This CDR3 has 14 residues. The V end was cut by 4 bases, the J end by 3 bases, with 9 bases between. In DNA, the CDR3 is TGTGCCAGCAGTTCTCCGGGGCACACCGGGGAGCTGTTTTTT. Amino acids: CASSSPGHTGELFF.

The chain couples TRBV28 to TRBJ2-7; 10 positions match TRBD1. The CDR3 covers 13 residues. Germline CDR1 and CDR2: MDHEN and SYDVKM. The J segment lost 9 bases and the V segment lost 6 bases, leaving 8 bases of the junction unmatched. The CDR3 sequence: CASSGRQGAGQYV. The CDR3 region has the DNA TGTGCCAGCAGCGGAAGACAGGGGGCAGGGCAGTACGTC.

The chain links TRBV12-3 or TRBV12-4 to TRBJ2-3; D is unresolved. The CDR3 is 12 residues long. Trimming pared 11 bases from V and 2 bases from J, leaving 11 bases between. CDR3 bases: TGTGCCGCGGCGCGCTCCACAGATACGCAGTATTTT. Amino acid sequence: CAAARSTDTQYF.

This clonotype was counted only a few times. The chain uses TRBV7-3 and TRBJ2-2; D not certain. The V gene lost 3 bases and the J gene lost 7 bases, with 6 bases spanning the gap. Germline V gene sequence: CDR1 SGHTA, CDR2 FQGTGA. The CDR3 runs 12 residues. CDR3 nucleotide sequence: TGTGCCAGCAGCTTTTCCGGCGGGGAGCTGTTTTTT. It codes for CASSFSGGELFF.

V usage is TRBV6-1 and J usage is TRBJ2-7; tentative D call: TRBD1 (6 bases). CDR3 length equals 11 residues. Trimming stripped 9 bases from V and 2 bases from J, with 8 bases between. Germline V gene sequence: CDR1 MNHNS, CDR2 SASEGT. The CDR3 loop is CARTGPYEQYF. In DNA form, the CDR3 reads TGTGCCAGGACAGGTCCCTACGAGCAGTACTTC.